A selection of T cell receptor beta chains follows, all from one sample in a study of human T cells and chemical hapten exposure. TCRdb re-called the RACE reads through MiXCR, storing one row per CDR3 protein. Of around 110,000 distinct CDR3 sequences in the sample, around an eighth were seen once. The specimen comprised whole blood, sampled in connection with sensitization to the hapten diphenylcyclopropenone (DPC). The receptors here all came from a woman between 50 and 59 years old with alopecia areata. Some clones in this sample may be carry-over from other donors' samples. Both conserved end residues are part of each CDR3. The D gene is left open where the match is weak. The size field is filled for only some rows; it gives once, few, many or a size class.

v_gene: TRBV6-5; j_gene: TRBJ2-7; len: 15; abundance: few; d_gene: .; CDR3nt: TGTGCCAGCAGTTGGCGCAGGGGAAGCTCCTACGAGCAGTACTTC; CDR3aa: CASSWRRGSSYEQYF
v_gene: TRBV24-1; j_gene: TRBJ2-7; len: 15; abundance: many; d_gene: .; CDR3nt: TGTGCCACCAGTGCTCAGGACAGACCCTTTTACGAGCAGTACTTC; CDR3aa: CATSAQDRPFYEQYF
v_gene: TRBV9; j_gene: TRBJ1-6; len: 15; abundance: many; d_gene: .; CDR3nt: TGTGCCAGCAGCGGGCAGGGCACGGGAAATTCACCCCTCCACTTT; CDR3aa: CASSGQGTGNSPLHF
v_gene: TRBV20-1; j_gene: TRBJ1-5; len: 14; abundance: few; d_gene: .; CDR3nt: TGCAGTGCTAGAGAGGGGACAAACAATCAGCCCCAGCATTTT; CDR3aa: CSAREGTNNQPQHF
v_gene: TRBV28; j_gene: TRBJ2-1; len: 15; abundance: .; d_gene: .; CDR3nt: TGTGCCGTCAGCGCTCCGGGGAGCCGCTACAATGAGCAGTTCTTC; CDR3aa: CAVSAPGSRYNEQFF
v_gene: TRBV29-1; j_gene: TRBJ2-1; len: 15; abundance: few; d_gene: TRBD2; CDR3nt: TGCAGCGTTGAAAGGCGTGGACTAGCGGGGGGGCTGCAGTTCTTC; CDR3aa: CSVERRGLAGGLQFF
v_gene: TRBV2; j_gene: TRBJ1-5; len: 14; abundance: few; d_gene: .; CDR3nt: TGTGCCAGCAGCCGGGACATCTACAATCAGCCCCAGCATTTT; CDR3aa: CASSRDIYNQPQHF
v_gene: TRBV19; j_gene: TRBJ2-2; len: 15; abundance: few; d_gene: TRBD2; CDR3nt: TGTGCCAGTAGTATAGGGGGACTAGCCGCCGGGGAGCTGTTTTTT; CDR3aa: CASSIGGLAAGELFF
v_gene: TRBV18; j_gene: TRBJ2-7; len: 14; abundance: .; d_gene: .; CDR3nt: TGTGCCAGCTCACCGGTGGCTACCTCGTGGGAGCAGTACTTC; CDR3aa: CASSPVATSWEQYF
v_gene: TRBV10-3; j_gene: TRBJ2-7; len: 15; abundance: .; d_gene: .; CDR3nt: TGTGCCATCAGTGCGGGACGGATAGCGCCCCACGAGCAGTACTTC; CDR3aa: CAISAGRIAPHEQYF
v_gene: TRBV4-1; j_gene: TRBJ2-7; len: 15; abundance: few; d_gene: TRBD1; CDR3nt: TGCGCCAGCAGCCCAGGCGGGACAGGGATCTACGAGCAGTACTTC; CDR3aa: CASSPGGTGIYEQYF
v_gene: TRBV11-2; j_gene: TRBJ2-4; len: 11; abundance: many; d_gene: .; CDR3nt: TGTGCCAGCAGCGCAGAAGGGCGTCAATACTTC; CDR3aa: CASSAEGRQYF
v_gene: TRBV6-5; j_gene: TRBJ2-7; len: 15; abundance: few; d_gene: TRBD1; CDR3nt: TGTGCCAGCAGGCCCTGGGACAGACTATCCTACGAGCAGTACTTC; CDR3aa: CASRPWDRLSYEQYF
v_gene: TRBV20-1; j_gene: TRBJ2-3; len: 15; abundance: many; d_gene: TRBD2; CDR3nt: TGCAGTGCTAGCGGGGGGACTAGCAGGGCAGATACGCAGTATTTT; CDR3aa: CSASGGTSRADTQYF
v_gene: TRBV5-5; j_gene: TRBJ2-3; len: 16; abundance: .; d_gene: TRBD2; CDR3nt: TGTGCCAGCAGCCGAGGAGCGGGGGGTGTGAGAGATACGCAGTATTTT; CDR3aa: CASSRGAGGVRDTQYF
v_gene: TRBV29-1; j_gene: TRBJ2-2; len: 15; abundance: many; d_gene: .; CDR3nt: TGCAGCGTCGTTAACATGTTATCAAACACCGGGGAGCTGTTTTTT; CDR3aa: CSVVNMLSNTGELFF
v_gene: TRBV18; j_gene: TRBJ2-7; len: 13; abundance: .; d_gene: .; CDR3nt: TGTGCCAGCTCTACACCCGGGGGCTACGAGCAGTGCTTC; CDR3aa: CASSTPGGYEQCF
v_gene: TRBV23-1; j_gene: TRBJ2-4; len: 16; abundance: many; d_gene: .; CDR3nt: TGCGCCAGCAGTCAATGTTCAGTCCTAGCCAAAAACATTCAGTACTTC; CDR3aa: CASSQCSVLAKNIQYF
v_gene: TRBV20-1; j_gene: TRBJ1-5; len: 15; abundance: .; d_gene: .; CDR3nt: TGCAGTGCTAGAGGATCGGTCAGGGGCAATCAGCCCCAGCATTTT; CDR3aa: CSARGSVRGNQPQHF
v_gene: TRBV6-6; j_gene: TRBJ2-7; len: 12; abundance: many; d_gene: .; CDR3nt: TGTGCCAGCGGGAGAGGACCCTACGAGCAGTACTTC; CDR3aa: CASGRGPYEQYF
v_gene: TRBV5-1; j_gene: TRBJ1-4; len: 13; abundance: many; d_gene: .; CDR3nt: TGCGCCAACCCCGTGATGGGGATAGGAAAACTGTTTTTT; CDR3aa: CANPVMGIGKLFF
v_gene: TRBV28; j_gene: TRBJ1-6; len: 12; abundance: .; d_gene: .; CDR3nt: TGTGCCAGCAGTTTGCGGGCGTCACCCCTCCACTTT; CDR3aa: CASSLRASPLHF
v_gene: TRBV28; j_gene: TRBJ1-1; len: 14; abundance: many; d_gene: TRBD1; CDR3nt: TGTGCCGGCGCACCAACACAGGGGAGATCAGTCGCTTTCTTT; CDR3aa: CAGAPTQGRSVAFF
v_gene: TRBV20-1; j_gene: TRBJ2-2; len: 14; abundance: .; d_gene: .; CDR3nt: TGCAGTGCTGTTGCGAGTTGGAACACCGGGGAGCTGTTTTTT; CDR3aa: CSAVASWNTGELFF
v_gene: TRBV12-3/TRBV12-4; j_gene: TRBJ2-1; len: 15; abundance: many; d_gene: TRBD1; CDR3nt: TGTGCCAGCTCCCTTGGGACAGGGCGCACCAATGAGCAGTTCTTC; CDR3aa: CASSLGTGRTNEQFF
v_gene: TRBV5-5; j_gene: TRBJ2-7; len: 12; abundance: few; d_gene: .; CDR3nt: TGTGCCAGCAGCCGGGACACCTACGAGCAGTACTTC; CDR3aa: CASSRDTYEQYF
v_gene: TRBV12-3/TRBV12-4; j_gene: TRBJ1-4; len: 16; abundance: .; d_gene: .; CDR3nt: TGTGCCAGCAGCGGTGGGATCGGGGTAGTGAATGAAAAACTGTTTTTT; CDR3aa: CASSGGIGVVNEKLFF
v_gene: TRBV7-6; j_gene: TRBJ2-5; len: 15; abundance: .; d_gene: TRBD2; CDR3nt: TGTGCCAGCAGACTGGGGACTAGCGGGCAAGAGACCCAGTACTTC; CDR3aa: CASRLGTSGQETQYF
v_gene: TRBV10-3; j_gene: TRBJ2-5; len: 14; abundance: few; d_gene: .; CDR3nt: TGTGCCATCAGTGAGGCGGGGTTAATCGGGACCCAGTACTTC; CDR3aa: CAISEAGLIGTQYF
v_gene: TRBV5-5; j_gene: TRBJ2-3; len: 16; abundance: .; d_gene: .; CDR3nt: TGTGCCAGCAGCTTGGATCGTCTCCGGGACACAGATACGCAGTATTTT; CDR3aa: CASSLDRLRDTDTQYF
v_gene: TRBV7-9; j_gene: TRBJ1-5; len: 17; abundance: many; d_gene: .; CDR3nt: TGTGCCAGCAGCCAGGGGTACGCCTCCACGGCTGATCAGCCCCAGCATTTT; CDR3aa: CASSQGYASTADQPQHF
v_gene: TRBV14; j_gene: TRBJ2-5; len: 16; abundance: many; d_gene: .; CDR3nt: TGTGCCAGCAGTCTAAGGGGGTTTGTAACGCAAGAGACCCAGTACTTC; CDR3aa: CASSLRGFVTQETQYF
v_gene: TRBV18; j_gene: TRBJ2-7; len: 15; abundance: many; d_gene: TRBD1; CDR3nt: TGTGCCAGCTCACCTGGGACAGGGCCTTCCTACGAGCAGTACTTC; CDR3aa: CASSPGTGPSYEQYF
v_gene: TRBV7-9; j_gene: TRBJ2-5; len: 12; abundance: few; d_gene: .; CDR3nt: TGTGCCAGCAGCTTTAGCCAAGAGACCCAGTACTTC; CDR3aa: CASSFSQETQYF
v_gene: TRBV28; j_gene: TRBJ2-1; len: 15; abundance: .; d_gene: .; CDR3nt: TGTGCCAGCAGCCCGTTGTTTAGCTCCTACAATGAGCAGTTCTTC; CDR3aa: CASSPLFSSYNEQFF
v_gene: TRBV27; j_gene: TRBJ2-1; len: 14; abundance: few; d_gene: .; CDR3nt: TGTGCCAGCAAGGACGCAAAACAACTCAATGAGCAGTTCTTC; CDR3aa: CASKDAKQLNEQFF
v_gene: TRBV12-3/TRBV12-4; j_gene: TRBJ2-1; len: 14; abundance: few; d_gene: .; CDR3nt: TGTGCCAGCAGTTTAGGGGACGGGTACAATGAGCAGTTCTTC; CDR3aa: CASSLGDGYNEQFF
v_gene: TRBV6-2/TRBV6-3; j_gene: TRBJ1-5; len: 15; abundance: few; d_gene: .; CDR3nt: TGTGCCAGCAGTCCCTTAGGGGTCTTGAATCAGCCCCAGCATTTT; CDR3aa: CASSPLGVLNQPQHF
v_gene: TRBV20-1; j_gene: TRBJ1-1; len: 15; abundance: many; d_gene: .; CDR3nt: TGCAGTGCTAGAGTCGCCGAGCAGCTGAACACTGAAGCTTTCTTT; CDR3aa: CSARVAEQLNTEAFF
v_gene: TRBV28; j_gene: TRBJ1-2; len: 12; abundance: .; d_gene: .; CDR3nt: TGTGCCAGCAATGAGCGTTACTATGGCTACACCTTC; CDR3aa: CASNERYYGYTF
v_gene: TRBV28; j_gene: TRBJ1-1; len: 11; abundance: .; d_gene: .; CDR3nt: TGTGCCAGCAGCTCAGGGGCCCTGCCTATCTTT; CDR3aa: CASSSGALPIF
v_gene: TRBV5-5; j_gene: TRBJ1-4; len: 16; abundance: many; d_gene: .; CDR3nt: TGTGCCAGCAGCTCCGCAATCCTAAGGGTTTCTGAAAAACTGTTTTTT; CDR3aa: CASSSAILRVSEKLFF
v_gene: TRBV6-5; j_gene: TRBJ1-3; len: 14; abundance: few; d_gene: .; CDR3nt: TGTGCCAGCAGTTACCAGGGCTCTGGAAACACCATATATTTT; CDR3aa: CASSYQGSGNTIYF
v_gene: TRBV28; j_gene: TRBJ2-4; len: 20; abundance: many; d_gene: TRBD2; CDR3nt: TGTGCCAGCACCAACCCCCCGGGACTAGCGGGACGGGTGGCCAAAAACATTCAGTACTTC; CDR3aa: CASTNPPGLAGRVAKNIQYF
v_gene: TRBV14; j_gene: TRBJ2-7; len: 15; abundance: .; d_gene: .; CDR3nt: TGTGCCAGCAGTCTATTGGGGGCATCCTACTACGAGCAGTACTTC; CDR3aa: CASSLLGASYYEQYF
v_gene: TRBV6-1; j_gene: TRBJ2-6; len: 17; abundance: few; d_gene: .; CDR3nt: TGTGCCAGCAGTGCGGCGCCTGAGAGCTCTGGGGCCAACGTCCTGACTTTC; CDR3aa: CASSAAPESSGANVLTF